A selection of T cell receptor beta chains follows, all from one sample in a study of a mutant IDH1 vaccine in newly diagnosed glioma. The assay was immunoSEQ multiplex PCR, and TCRdb's table has in-frame clones only and misses some. Found here are approximately 50,000 clones, about 90% of them singletons; the top ten hold approximately 1.4%. Antigens of these TCRs are unknown. The material sequenced was PBMCs, taken from a glioma patient whose treatment included an IDH1 peptide vaccine. The receptors originated from a man aged 35 to 55 with glioma. Each CDR3 is given with its conserved first and last residue. Fields, in order: J gene, V gene, clone size, D gene, CDR3 length, CDR3 protein, CDR3 DNA. A D gene is named only where the DNA matches it firmly. The size field is filled for only some rows; it gives once, few, many or a size class.

>TRBJ2-3|TRBV11-2|NA|TRBD2|15
CASILAGASTDTQYF
TGTGCCAGCATCCTAGCGGGAGCTAGCACAGATACGCAGTATTTT
>TRBJ2-1|TRBV2|NA|NA|15
CASNPGTGRQNEQFF
TGTGCCAGCAACCCTGGCACCGGGAGACAGAATGAGCAGTTCTTC
>TRBJ1-5|TRBV15|NA|NA|13
CATSIGGNQPQHF
TGTGCCACCAGCATAGGGGGGAATCAGCCCCAGCATTTT
>TRBJ1-2|TRBV5-4|NA|NA|15
CASSSPSVSGYGYTF
TGTGCCAGCAGCTCGCCATCTGTGAGTGGCTATGGCTACACCTTC
>TRBJ2-7|TRBV7-6|NA|NA|13
CASSPQEAYEQYF
TGTGCCAGCAGCCCCCAGGAAGCCTACGAGCAGTACTTC
>TRBJ1-5|TRBV19|NA|NA|13
CASSIDWSQPQHF
TGTGCCAGTAGTATCGATTGGAGTCAGCCCCAGCATTTT
>TRBJ2-1|TRBV4-1|few|TRBD2|17
CASSQEQATSGKNEQFF
TGCGCCAGCAGCCAGGAACAGGCGACTAGCGGGAAAAATGAGCAGTTCTTC
>TRBJ2-2|TRBV9|NA|NA|15
CASSPRLNLGGELFF
TGTGCCAGCAGCCCGAGACTAAATCTCGGCGGGGAGCTGTTTTTT
>TRBJ2-5|TRBV5-4|NA|NA|14
CASSTQGDQETQYF
TGTGCCAGCAGCACCCAGGGCGACCAAGAGACCCAGTACTTC
>TRBJ2-3|TRBV7-3|NA|NA|16
CASSLMQSQGTDTQYF
TGTGCCAGCAGCTTAATGCAGTCTCAGGGCACAGATACGCAGTATTTT
>TRBJ2-3|TRBV5-6|few|TRBD2|17
CASRKLAGGPFADTQYF
TGTGCCAGCAGGAAACTAGCGGGAGGGCCGTTCGCGGATACGCAGTATTTT
>TRBJ2-5|TRBV5-1|NA|NA|15
CASSGGRSPQETQYF
TGCGCCAGCAGCGGGGGCAGGAGCCCCCAGGAGACCCAGTACTTC
>TRBJ2-7|TRBV7-3|once|TRBD2|15
CASSSTSGRTHEQYF
TGTGCCAGCAGCTCAACTAGCGGGAGAACACACGAGCAGTACTTC
>TRBJ1-5|TRBV4-3|NA|NA|15
CASSQVKGSNQPQHF
TGCGCCAGCAGCCAAGTCAAAGGGAGCAATCAGCCCCAGCATTTT
>TRBJ2-1|TRBV5-1|NA|NA|13
CASSLTSYNEQFF
TGCGCCAGCAGCTTGACTAGTTACAATGAGCAGTTCTTC
>TRBJ2-5|TRBV6-1|once|TRBD1|13
CASSGQGVETQYF
TGTGCCAGCAGCGGACAGGGCGTGGAGACCCAGTACTTC
>TRBJ2-2|TRBV6-4|NA|TRBD1|17
CASSDTNRGVVTGELFF
TGTGCCAGCAGTGACACAAACAGGGGTGTTGTTACCGGGGAGCTGTTTTTT
>TRBJ2-1|TRBV9|NA|NA|12
CASSPAEHEQFF
TGTGCCAGCAGCCCGGCGGAACATGAGCAGTTCTTC
>TRBJ2-3|TRBV19|NA|TRBD2|14
CASRAGLGTDTQYF
TGTGCCAGTAGAGCGGGACTAGGCACAGATACGCAGTATTTT
>TRBJ1-1|TRBV9|NA|NA|13
CASSEIRGTEAFF
TGTGCCAGCAGCGAGATAAGGGGTACTGAAGCTTTCTTT
>TRBJ2-5|TRBV10-3|NA|NA|13
CAISEVFQETQYF
TGTGCCATCAGTGAGGTATTCCAAGAGACCCAGTACTTC
>TRBJ2-1|TRBV2|NA|NA|8
CAVTRQFF
TGTGCCGTCACCCGGCAGTTCTTC
>TRBJ1-5|TRBV5-1|NA|NA|15
CASSVGTNSNQPQHF
TGCGCCAGCAGCGTTGGGACTAATAGCAATCAGCCCCAGCATTTT
>TRBJ1-5|TRBV15|NA|NA|15
CATSRDLGTNQPQHF
TGTGCCACCAGCAGAGATTTGGGCACCAATCAGCCCCAGCATTTT
>TRBJ1-2|TRBV6-6|NA|NA|12
CASNSVEGGYTF
TGTGCCAGCAATTCCGTGGAAGGAGGCTACACCTTC
>TRBJ2-1|TRBV27|NA|NA|16
CASSSGLGKIYNEQFF
TGTGCCAGCAGTTCGGGACTGGGGAAGATTTACAATGAGCAGTTCTTC
>TRBJ2-2|TRBV5-5|NA|NA|11
CASSNTGELFF
TGTGCCAGCAGCAACACCGGGGAGCTGTTTTTT
>TRBJ2-7|TRBV21-1|NA|NA|13
CATSHGPVYEQYF
TGTGCCACCAGCCACGGGCCCGTCTACGAGCAGTACTTC
>TRBJ1-5|TRBV28|few|NA|14
CASSLVLGNQPQHF
TGTGCCAGCAGTTTAGTCCTTGGGAATCAGCCCCAGCATTTT
>TRBJ1-1|TRBV29-1|NA|NA|13
CSVLRGGNTEAFF
TGCAGCGTTTTGAGGGGGGGGAACACTGAAGCTTTCTTT
>TRBJ1-2|TRBV7-9|NA|NA|14
CASSRPGTTHGYTF
TGTGCCAGCAGCAGACCCGGGACAACTCATGGCTACACCTTC
>TRBJ2-7|TRBV6-6|once|TRBD2|12
CASSSTAGVRYF
TGTGCCAGCAGTTCCACGGCGGGAGTACGATATTTC
>TRBJ2-5|TRBV10-3|NA|NA|14
CAISESTGQETQYF
TGTGCCATCAGTGAGTCTACAGGACAAGAGACCCAGTACTTC
>TRBJ1-4|TRBV12-2|NA|NA|17
CASRSSTGCPSAEKLFF
TGTGCAAGTCGCTCTTCGACAGGCTGCCCTTCTGCTGAAAAACTGTTTTTT
>TRBJ2-3|TRBV9|NA|TRBD2|15
CASSAIAGGIDTQYF
TGTGCCAGCAGCGCCATAGCGGGAGGTATAGATACGCAGTATTTT
>TRBJ1-4|TRBV19|NA|NA|19
CASSLLGPLTPTINEKLFF
TGTGCCAGTAGTCTACTGGGACCCTTAACCCCAACCATTAATGAAAAACTGTTTTTT
>TRBJ2-1|TRBV5-1|NA|NA|15
CASSPVTGTYNEQFF
TGCGCCAGCTCACCCGTGACAGGAACCTACAATGAGCAGTTCTTC
>TRBJ2-3|TRBV12-1|NA|NA|18
CASSSKLRTGPSTDTQYF
TGTGCCAGCAGCTCGAAACTAAGGACAGGGCCTAGCACAGATACGCAGTATTTT
>TRBJ1-2|TRBV4-3|NA|NA|14
CASSQDRTTYGYTF
TGCGCCAGCAGCCAAGATAGGACTACCTATGGCTACACCTTC